The following is a T cell receptor beta chain sequence with its context. Its antigen is still unknown. This sample stems from a study of cytotoxic CD8 clonotypes in ibrutinib-treated CLL. Study observations and caveats: Contraction or stability on treatment was seen for public clonotypes, which were uncommon. Sustained-remission and progressing patients diverged in sampling times. At the start, clonality exceeded age-matched healthy donors and followed circulating CD8+ T-cell counts. Clonality increased at ibrutinib response, then returned toward baseline at progression.

Measured with immunoSEQ multiplex PCR; TCRdb has only the in-frame clones, and not every one. The table shows approximately 330,000 clones, with 70% to 80% occurring only once. The source was PBMCs, collected before ibrutinib treatment. This TCR came from a human donor with chronic lymphocytic leukemia.

The DNA of the CDR3 is TGTGCCAGCAGACTTGCCCGGCAACTGTTTTTT. Amino acid sequence: CASRLARQLFF. V and J are TRBV28 and TRBJ1-4, with D uncertain. Trimming cost V 6 bases and J 12 bases, with 11 bases left between them. The CDR3 totals 11 residues. The V gene's germline CDR1 is MDHEN and CDR2 SYDVKM.